The 20 T cell receptor beta chains below were found in one sample sequenced in a study of beta chain features in type 1 diabetes. The investigators reverse transcribed all of the isolated RNA, so they sequenced expressed TCRB transcripts. The assay was immunoSEQ multiplex PCR, and TCRdb's table has in-frame clones only and misses some. The table lists approximately 270,000 clones, 14% of them singletons. These receptors are not linked to any known antigen. Broader study findings: All four CD4+ subsets from Type 1 diabetes patients carried moderately but significantly shorter TCRB CDR3s.

Input material: naive CD4+ T cells from blood. All receptors come from a man aged 30 to 45 with type 1 diabetes.

This clone was detected only a few times. This chain links TRBV10-3 with TRBJ2-7, with TRBD1 identical over 10 bases. Germline V gene sequence: CDR1 ENHRY, CDR2 SYGVKD. The junction had 9 bases not matched to a gene; V was cut back by 7 bases and J by 6 bases. The CDR3 is 14 amino acids. CDR3 protein: CAINSGTGDAEQYF. The CDR3 coding sequence is TGTGCCATCAACTCAGGGACAGGGGATGCCGAGCAGTACTTC.

CDR3 amino acids: CASAGQGEQFF. The CDR3 bases are TGTGCCAGCGCCGGACAGGGCGAGCAGTTCTTC. The chain uses TRBV2 and TRBJ2-1; 8 bases are a match to TRBD1. Trimming removed 8 bases from V and 10 bases from J; junction bases left unmatched: 4. CDR3 length equals 11 residues. The germline V gene encodes CDR1 SNHLY and CDR2 FYNNEI.

This chain uses TRBV2 with TRBJ2-3, with a possible D match to TRBD2 (7 bases). CDR3 length equals 17 residues. V was clipped by 3 bases and J by 4 bases, with 20 bases between them. Germline V gene sequence: CDR1 SNHLY, CDR2 FYNNEI. The CDR3: CASSDASGGYRADTQYF. The CDR3 coding sequence is TGTGCCAGCAGTGATGCCTCGGGGGGCTATCGGGCAGATACGCAGTATTTT.

This clone was seen a single time. The V and J genes are TRBV28 and TRBJ2-7; 9 positions agree with TRBD2. CDR1 is MDHEN, CDR2 SYDVKM, per germline. CDR3 length: 15 residues. Trimming removed 2 bases from V and 5 bases from J; junction bases left unmatched: 7. CDR3 in DNA: TGTGCCAGCAGTTTAGTATCTAGCGGGAACGACGAGCAGTACTTC. Its translation is CASSLVSSGNDEQYF.

CDR3 bases: TGTGCCAGCAGCCCCAGGGGCGACCGCAGCGAGCAGTACTTC. The encoded protein is CASSPRGDRSEQYF. The chain joins TRBV11-2 to TRBJ2-7; perhaps TRBD1 as D (6 bases). From germline, CDR1 is SGHAT and CDR2 FQNNGV. CDR3 length equals 14 residues. The ends were cut back, 5 bases at V and 6 bases at J, with 17 bases in the middle.

The chain is built from TRBV28 and TRBJ1-1, with D possibly being TRBD1 (5 bases). CDR1 and CDR2 from the germline V gene are MDHEN and SYDVKM. The germline V and J ends were trimmed by 7 bases and 0 bases, with 9 bases remaining between them. CDR3 length: 13 residues. CDR3: CASNRQLNTEAFF. Here the CDR3 DNA reads TGTGCCAGCAATCGACAGTTGAACACTGAAGCTTTCTTT.

A few counts support this clone. The chain employs TRBV25-1 and TRBJ2-7; TRBD1 might be the D (6 bases). V lost 4 bases, J lost 6 bases, and 16 bases lay in between. The CDR3 runs 14 residues. CDR1 is MGHDK and CDR2 is SYGVNS in the germline V gene. As DNA, the CDR3 is TGTGCCAGCAGTGGCCGGCAGGGGTTGCGCGAGCAGTACTTC. Its protein is CASSGRQGLREQYF.

This clone was counted between two and nine times. V is TRBV18 and J is TRBJ2-1, with D possibly being TRBD2 (5 bases). The V and J ends lost 3 bases and 9 bases respectively, with 12 bases between them. CDR3 length: 13 amino acids. Germline-derived CDR1 and CDR2 are KGHSH and LQKENI. The CDR3 region has the DNA TGTGCCAGCTCACCGTTACTAGATGGTGAGCAGTTCTTC. This encodes CASSPLLDGEQFF.

This clone was picked up a small number of times. The gene calls are TRBV28 and TRBJ1-2, with 7 bases aligning to TRBD1. The V segment lost 6 bases and the J segment 4 bases; nucleotides outside the gene matches: 2. The CDR3 has 12 amino acids. CDR1 MDHEN and CDR2 SYDVKM come from the germline V gene. The CDR3 spells CASRRDSYGYTF. Here the CDR3 DNA reads TGTGCCAGCAGACGGGACAGCTATGGCTACACCTTC.

This clone turned up a few times. The J gene is TRBJ1-2, the V gene TRBV6-6; TRBD1 matches at 10 bases. This CDR3 region has 14 residues. The germline gives CDR1 MNHNY, CDR2 SVGAGI (reference sequence). V shed 4 bases and J 9 bases; nucleotides not matched to a gene: 8. The DNA for the CDR3 is TGTGCCAGCAGTTCCTCGGGACAGGGGTTTCGCTACACCTTC. Its translation is CASSSSGQGFRYTF.

This clone was observed a few times. The genes are TRBV6-5 and TRBJ1-1; D ambiguous. The V and J ends lost 0 bases and 2 bases respectively, with 10 bases between them. The CDR3 is 15 amino acids. The germline CDR1 and CDR2 sequences are MNHEY and SVGAGI. CDR3 amino acids: CASSYSMAPNTEAFF. The CDR3 region has the DNA TGTGCCAGCAGTTACTCGATGGCACCAAACACTGAAGCTTTCTTT.

In its sample, this clone was seen a few times. The chain employs TRBV2 and TRBJ2-5, with 8 nucleotides matching TRBD1. Germline V gene sequence: CDR1 SNHLY, CDR2 FYNNEI. V shed 7 bases, J shed 2 bases, and the junction held 6 bases outside the gene matches. The CDR3 totals 14 residues. The CDR3 sequence is CASNKQGEQETQYF. The CDR3 nucleotides are TGTGCCAGCAATAAACAGGGGGAGCAAGAGACCCAGTACTTC.

This clone was seen a few times. V usage is TRBV7-9 and J usage is TRBJ2-7, with a tentative D call TRBD2 (6 bases). The CDR3 is 14 residues long. In germline, CDR1 is SEHNR, CDR2 FQNEAQ (reference sequence). V was clipped by 3 bases and J by 1 base, with 10 bases between them. CDR3 DNA: TGTGCCAGCAGCTTGGAGGGAGGATCCTACGAGCAGTACTTC. Protein product: CASSLEGGSYEQYF.

CDR3: CASSQDWWASGSVNIQYF. The DNA for the CDR3 is TGTGCCAGCAGCCAAGATTGGTGGGCTAGCGGGAGTGTAAACATTCAGTACTTC. The chain has TRBV4-2 and TRBJ2-4; 10 nucleotides match TRBD2. This CDR3 comprises 18 residues. Germline V gives CDR1 LGHNA, CDR2 YNFKEQ. Germline trimming cut 0 bases from V and 6 bases from J; bases unmatched to any gene: 11.

This clone has a handful of counts. This chain joins TRBV14 and TRBJ2-7, with D perhaps matching TRBD1 (5 bases). CDR1 and CDR2 (germline): SGHDN, FVKESK. This CDR3 comprises 14 residues. The V end lost 4 bases, the J end lost 4 bases, and 14 bases lay between the germline ends. This CDR3 is CASSPRATGYEQYF. Written as DNA, the CDR3 is TGTGCCAGCAGCCCAAGGGCTACAGGTTACGAGCAGTACTTC.

The chain carries TRBV5-1 and TRBJ1-5; no firm D call. V lost 4 bases, J lost 0 bases, and 17 bases lay in between. Germline V gene sequence: CDR1 SGHRS, CDR2 YFSETQ. The CDR3 is made up of 17 amino acids. In DNA form, the CDR3 reads TGCGCCAGCAGCCGTGGGCCGCGGGCAGATAGCAATCAGCCCCAGCATTTT. Its protein is CASSRGPRADSNQPQHF.

This clone was counted between two and nine times. The chain has TRBV5-1 and TRBJ2-7, with D possibly TRBD1 on 6 matching bases. Trimming stripped 4 bases from V and 5 bases from J, with 16 bases between. The CDR3 has 14 amino acids. Looked up from germline, CDR1 is SGHRS and CDR2 is YFSETQ. The CDR3 nucleotides are TGCGCCAGCAGCCCATGGACAGAAGGGAACGAGCAGTACTTC. Encoded protein: CASSPWTEGNEQYF.

This clone was seen more than once but under ten times. V is TRBV5-1 and J is TRBJ1-2, with no clear D. In germline, CDR1 is SGHRS, CDR2 YFSETQ. The V end lost 2 bases, the J end lost 6 bases, and 8 bases lay between the germline ends. The CDR3 is made up of 12 amino acids. The CDR3 bases are TGCGCCAGCAGCTTTTCCCAGAATGGCTACACCTTC. Its protein is CASSFSQNGYTF.

J is TRBJ1-2 and V is TRBV28; 8 positions agree with TRBD1. The CDR3 is 11 residues long. Trimming cost V 4 bases and J 10 bases; bases outside gene matches: 2. From germline, CDR1 is MDHEN and CDR2 SYDVKM. CDR3 coding DNA: TGTGCCAGCAGTTCGACAGGGGACTACACCTTC. This encodes CASSSTGDYTF.

V usage is TRBV7-9 and J usage is TRBJ2-1, with 8 bases lining up with TRBD2. The J segment lost 1 base and the V segment lost 3 bases, leaving 2 bases of the junction unmatched. The CDR3 totals 15 residues. Germline CDR1 SEHNR, CDR2 FQNEAQ (reference sequence). Written as DNA, the CDR3 is TGTGCCAGCAGCTTTAGCGGGACATCCTACAATGAGCAGTTCTTC. The encoded protein is CASSFSGTSYNEQFF.